This TCR beta chain was identified during a study of blood T cell repertoires in COVID-19. Original processing methods: Amplification with reference gene primers provided the estimates of nucleated cell counts. TCRdb's table, derived via immunoSEQ multiplex PCR, lists solely in-frame clones and lacks some. The V and J calls and the clone size are those of that table, but D and trimming were determined from the DNA. The sample holds roughly 500,000 clones, 70% to 90% seen once. V gave up 0 bases and J gave up 0 bases, with 11 bases separating them. The CDR3 is 16 residues long. Per the germline V gene, CDR1 is SGHNT and CDR2 is YYREEE (reference sequence).

The chain uses TRBV5-4 and TRBJ2-3, with D unclear. Specimen: peripheral blood. This clonotype was obtained from a human donor in a cohort sampled during active COVID-19. CDR3 region: CASSLGAGTSTDTQYF. In DNA form, the CDR3 reads TGTGCCAGCAGCTTGGGCGCAGGCACTAGCACAGATACGCAGTATTTT.